This T cell receptor (beta chain) came from a study of human T cells and chemical hapten exposure. About the study: The scalp of each patient received a weekly diphenylcyclopropenone dose for the full roughly 25-week study. Patches that contained 0.01% DPC were applied to the upper back and read at 6 days. Patients, mostly women, had alopecia areata, alopecia totalis or alopecia universalis.

TCRdb ran MiXCR on the RACE reads and lists one entry per CDR3 protein. The data show around 300,000 distinct CDR3 sequences, under 9% seen once. Described time point: patch test 1, 2 weeks after DPC sensitization. Indicated treatment: therapeutic diphenylcyclopropenone sensitization with weekly scalp DPC. The germline CDR1 and CDR2 sequences are DFQATT and SNEGSKA (reference sequence). The germline V and J ends were trimmed by 0 bases and 8 bases, with 22 bases remaining between them. The length of the CDR3 is 16 residues. The study, taken as a whole, reports: Given that the donors had alopecia, their immune response may differ from that seen in healthy people.

This clonotype was detected ten times or more. Its specificity is not known. This receptor was taken from a woman aged 18-30 years with alopecia areata. Some clones in this sample may be carry-over from other donors' samples. The genes are TRBV20-1 and TRBJ1-2, with D maybe TRBD1 (5 bases). Specimen: whole blood, collected in connection with sensitization to the hapten diphenylcyclopropenone (DPC). The CDR3 region is CSARDSRDGAFGGYTF. The CDR3, as DNA: TGCAGTGCTAGAGATTCCCGGGACGGAGCTTTCGGAGGCTACACCTTC.